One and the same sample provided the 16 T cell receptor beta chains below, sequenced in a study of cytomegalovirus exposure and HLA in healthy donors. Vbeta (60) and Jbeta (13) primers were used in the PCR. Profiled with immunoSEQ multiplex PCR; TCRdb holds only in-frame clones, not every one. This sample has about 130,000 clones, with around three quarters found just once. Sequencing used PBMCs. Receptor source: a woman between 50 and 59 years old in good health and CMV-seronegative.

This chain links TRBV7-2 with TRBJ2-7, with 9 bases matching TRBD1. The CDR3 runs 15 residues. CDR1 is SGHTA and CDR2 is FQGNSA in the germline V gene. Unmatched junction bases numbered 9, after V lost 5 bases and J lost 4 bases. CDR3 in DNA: TGTGCCAGCAGCCCGTCGGGACAGGGACAATACGAGCAGTACTTC. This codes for CASSPSGQGQYEQYF.

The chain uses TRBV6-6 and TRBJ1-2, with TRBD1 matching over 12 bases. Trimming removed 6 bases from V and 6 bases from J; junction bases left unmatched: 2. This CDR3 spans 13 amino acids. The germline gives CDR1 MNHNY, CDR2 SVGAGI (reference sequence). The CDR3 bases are TGTGCCAGCAGAGGGACAGGGGGCCATGGCTACACCTTC. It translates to CASRGTGGHGYTF.

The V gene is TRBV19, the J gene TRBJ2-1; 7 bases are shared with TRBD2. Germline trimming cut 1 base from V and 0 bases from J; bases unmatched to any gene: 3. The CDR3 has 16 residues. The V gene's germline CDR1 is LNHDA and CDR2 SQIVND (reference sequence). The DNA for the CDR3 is TGTGCCAGTAGTATAGGGCGCGGGAGCTCCTACAATGAGCAGTTCTTC. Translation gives CASSIGRGSSYNEQFF.

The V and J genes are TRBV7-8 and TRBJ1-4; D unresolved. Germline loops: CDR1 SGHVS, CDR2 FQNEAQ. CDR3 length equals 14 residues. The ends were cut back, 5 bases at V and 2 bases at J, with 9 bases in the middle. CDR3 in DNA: TGTGCCAGCAGCCTGTCCAGTACTAATGAAAAACTGTTTTTT. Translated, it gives CASSLSSTNEKLFF.

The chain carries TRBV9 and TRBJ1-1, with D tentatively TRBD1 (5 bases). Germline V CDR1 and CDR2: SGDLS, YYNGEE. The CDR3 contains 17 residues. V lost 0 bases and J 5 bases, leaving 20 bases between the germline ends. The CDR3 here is CASSVGGKGKGVTEAFF. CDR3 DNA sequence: TGTGCCAGCAGCGTAGGGGGAAAGGGGAAAGGGGTGACTGAAGCTTTCTTT.

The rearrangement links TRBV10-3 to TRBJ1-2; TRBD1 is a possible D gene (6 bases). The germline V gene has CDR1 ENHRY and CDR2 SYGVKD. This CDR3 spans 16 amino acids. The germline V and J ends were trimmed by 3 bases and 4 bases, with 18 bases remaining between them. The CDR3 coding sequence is TGTGCCATCAGTGACAGTGGGGGGGGCCCGGTCTATGGCTACACCTTC. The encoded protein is CAISDSGGGPVYGYTF.

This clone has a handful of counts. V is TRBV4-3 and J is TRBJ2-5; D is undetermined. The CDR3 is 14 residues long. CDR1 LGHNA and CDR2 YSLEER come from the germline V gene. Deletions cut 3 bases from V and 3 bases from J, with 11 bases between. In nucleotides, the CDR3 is TGCGCCAGCAGCCATGACATTTCCGAAGAGACCCAGTACTTC. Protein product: CASSHDISEETQYF.

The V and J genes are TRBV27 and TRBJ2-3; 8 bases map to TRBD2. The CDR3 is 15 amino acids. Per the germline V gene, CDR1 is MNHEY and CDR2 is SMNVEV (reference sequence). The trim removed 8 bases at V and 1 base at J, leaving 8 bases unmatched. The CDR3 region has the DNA TGTGCCAGCCCAATCGGACTAGCCGGCACAGATACGCAGTATTTT. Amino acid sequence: CASPIGLAGTDTQYF.

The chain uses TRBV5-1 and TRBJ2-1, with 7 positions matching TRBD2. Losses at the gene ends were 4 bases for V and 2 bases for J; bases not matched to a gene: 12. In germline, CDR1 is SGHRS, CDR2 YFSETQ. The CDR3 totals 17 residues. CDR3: CASSTLGGGRPYNEQFF. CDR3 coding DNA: TGCGCCAGCAGCACCCTTGGAGGCGGGAGACCCTACAATGAGCAGTTCTTC. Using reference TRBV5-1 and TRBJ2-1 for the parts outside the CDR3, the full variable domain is KAGVTQTPRYLIKTRGQQVTLSCSPISGHRSVSWYQQTPGQGLQFLFEYFSETQRNKGNFPGRFSGRQFSNSRSEMNVSTLELGDSALYLCASSTLGGGRPYNEQFFGPGTRLTVL.

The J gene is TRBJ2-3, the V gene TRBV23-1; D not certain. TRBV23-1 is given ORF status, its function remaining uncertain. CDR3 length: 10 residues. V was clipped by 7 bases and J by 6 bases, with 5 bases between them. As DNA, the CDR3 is TGCGCCAGCACTACGGATACGCAGTATTTT. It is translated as CASTTDTQYF.

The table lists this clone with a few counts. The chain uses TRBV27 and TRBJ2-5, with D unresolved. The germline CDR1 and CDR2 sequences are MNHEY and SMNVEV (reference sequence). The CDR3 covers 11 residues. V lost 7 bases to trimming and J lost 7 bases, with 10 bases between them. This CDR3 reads CASTHAGTQYF. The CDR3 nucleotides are TGTGCCAGCACCCACGCCGGGACCCAGTACTTC.

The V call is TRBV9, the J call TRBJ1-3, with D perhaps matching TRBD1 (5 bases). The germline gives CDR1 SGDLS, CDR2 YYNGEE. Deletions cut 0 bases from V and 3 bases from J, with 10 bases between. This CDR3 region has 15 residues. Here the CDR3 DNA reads TGTGCCAGCAGCGTAGAGGTCAGGGATGGAAACACCATATATTTT. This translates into CASSVEVRDGNTIYF.

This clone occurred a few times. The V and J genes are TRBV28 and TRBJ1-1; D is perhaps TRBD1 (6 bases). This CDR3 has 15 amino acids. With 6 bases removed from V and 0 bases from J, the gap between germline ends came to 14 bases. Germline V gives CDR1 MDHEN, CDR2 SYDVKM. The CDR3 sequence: CASRPGAQMNTEAFF. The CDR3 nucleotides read TGTGCCAGCAGACCAGGGGCCCAAATGAACACTGAAGCTTTCTTT.

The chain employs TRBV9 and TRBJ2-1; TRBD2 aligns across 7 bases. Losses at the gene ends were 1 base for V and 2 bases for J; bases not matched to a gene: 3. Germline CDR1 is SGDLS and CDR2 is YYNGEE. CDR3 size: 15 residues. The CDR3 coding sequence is TGTGCCAGCAGCGTAAGGCTAGCGGCCTACAATGAGCAGTTCTTC. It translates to CASSVRLAAYNEQFF.

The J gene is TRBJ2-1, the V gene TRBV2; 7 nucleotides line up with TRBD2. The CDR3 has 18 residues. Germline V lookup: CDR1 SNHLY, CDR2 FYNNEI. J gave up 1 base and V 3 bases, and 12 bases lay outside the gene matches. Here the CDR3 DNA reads TGTGCCAGCAGTGAGATAGTGGGAGGGTGGGGGTCCTACAATGAGCAGTTCTTC. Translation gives CASSEIVGGWGSYNEQFF.

The CDR3: CASSEAETGYSNQPQHF. CDR3 coding DNA: TGTGCCAGCAGTGAAGCGGAGACAGGGTATAGCAATCAGCCCCAGCATTTT. This sequence joins TRBV6-1 and TRBJ1-5; 7 bases are shared with TRBD1. Germline V gene data show CDR1 as MNHNS and CDR2 as SASEGT. Trimming cost V 0 bases and J 0 bases; bases outside gene matches: 5. CDR3 length: 17 residues.